This T cell receptor beta chain was identified during a study of blood T cells in healthy people across ages. This clonotype has at least ten counts. Using a J-beta primer mix together with a sample-barcoded 5' primer, a second PCR was run for roughly 7 to 11 cycles. TCRdb re-called the 5' RACE reads with MiXCR, one entry per CDR3 protein. The repertoire holds 600,000 or so distinct CDR3 sequences, roughly 30% seen once, with approximately 14% in the top ten. The CDR3 is 15 residues long. V gave up 4 bases and J gave up 2 bases; unmatched junction bases: 6. The rearrangement links TRBV12-3 or TRBV12-4 to TRBJ1-1; 8 bases align to TRBD1. Material: blood. This TCR came from a woman of 80 years or more in good health. The chain's CDR3 is CASSYPGTGNTEAFF. CDR3 coding DNA: TGTGCCAGCAGTTATCCCGGGACAGGAAACACTGAAGCTTTCTTT.